This T cell receptor (beta chain) was captured in a study of blood T cell repertoires in COVID-19. Study context: Sources were T cells, B-cell-depleted T cells, or PBMCs; the material itself was cDNA or gDNA.

V gave up 2 bases and J gave up 6 bases; unmatched junction bases: 11. Germline V gene data show CDR1 as MNHEY and CDR2 as SVGAGI. The CDR3 runs to 16 residues. This clone has just a few counts. As originally analysed: The authors estimated nucleated cell counts from reference gene primer amplification. Produced via immunoSEQ multiplex PCR; TCRdb's table is partial and in-frame only. D and trimming were read from the DNA, whereas the V and J calls and clone size are those reported in that table. The data contain about 27,000 clones, around 66% of them seen just once; the ten biggest clones take up 6% to 8%.

This TCR came from a man between 60 and 70 years old with active or convalescent COVID-19. The source material was peripheral blood. V is TRBV6-5 and J is TRBJ1-2; 8 bases line up with TRBD1. The CDR3 protein is CASSYDGQGTANGYTF. The DNA of the CDR3 is TGTGCCAGCAGTTACGACGGACAGGGAACGGCTAATGGCTACACCTTC.